One T cell receptor beta chain is described in this entry. What it binds is not known. Profiling relied on immunoSEQ multiplex PCR, and the TCRdb table lists in-frame clones only, not all of them. Of about 1,900,000 clones listed, roughly 95% are singletons. The record originates from a study of shared clonotypes between healthy human individuals. Germline CDR1 MNHNY, CDR2 SVGAGI (reference sequence). The CDR3 has 15 amino acids. V shed 7 bases, J shed 3 bases, and the junction held 8 bases outside the gene matches. Study-wide findings and caveats: Naive subsets tended to show greater estimated richness than memory subsets. Non-shared clonotypes displayed generation probabilities falling below those of clonotypes present in all four donors.

Terminally differentiated effector memory CD45RA+ cells were excluded by CCR7 positive selection of CD45RO-negative cells. The material sequenced was naive CD8+ T cells sorted from blood. The clonotype was recovered from a man aged 18 to 29 in good health. The chain employs TRBV6-6 and TRBJ2-2; TRBD1 aligns across 7 bases. The CDR3 sequence is CASIPRDSYTGELFF. CDR3 coding DNA: TGTGCCAGCATCCCTCGGGACAGTTACACCGGGGAGCTGTTTTTT.